Below, 8 T cell receptor beta chains from the same sample are listed, as sequenced in a study of T-cell reconstitution after alpha-beta-depleted transplantation in children. Unique molecular identifiers were built into the TCRbeta library. TCRdb re-derived calls from the PCR reads in MiXCR, one entry per CDR3 protein. Among about 410,000 distinct CDR3 sequences listed, roughly 20% were seen once. This specimen consisted of PBMCs from the stem cell graft donor, obtained from the stem cell graft. Receptor source: a human donor who donated a stem cell graft to a child with acute myeloid leukemia.

The genes are TRBV18 and TRBJ2-2, with 7 nucleotides matching TRBD2. Trimming cost V 6 bases and J 0 bases; bases outside gene matches: 7. CDR1 KGHSH and CDR2 LQKENI come from the germline V gene. The CDR3 extends over 16 amino acids. The CDR3 region has the DNA TGTGCCAGCTCCGGGACTAATACGGCGAACACCGGGGAGCTGTTTTTT. As protein: CASSGTNTANTGELFF.

On this clonotype: Just one base apart from a much larger clone, this may be a read error. This rearrangement joins TRBV7-9 to TRBJ2-2, with 9 positions matching TRBD2. The CDR3 length is 15 residues. Looked up from germline, CDR1 is SEHNR and CDR2 is FQNEAQ (reference sequence). The CDR3 region is CASSLASGNTGDLFF. DNA for the CDR3: TGTGCCAGCAGCTTGGCTAGCGGGAACACCGGGGATCTGTTTTTT. Based on the CDR3 plus reference TRBV7-9 and TRBJ2-2, the full variable domain is DTGVSQNPRHKITKRGQNVTFRCDPISEHNRLYWYRQTLGQGPEFLTYFQNEAQLEKSRLLSDRFSAERPKGSFSTLEIQRTEQGDSAMYLCASSLASGNTGDLFFGEGSRLTVL.

This chain's CDR3 is CASSLGGGVGEQFF. The CDR3 DNA reads as TGTGCCAGCAGCTTGGGGGGCGGGGTGGGTGAGCAGTTCTTC. The chain employs TRBV5-5 and TRBJ2-1; maybe TRBD2 (6 bases). Trimming stripped 0 bases from V and 9 bases from J, with 13 bases between. CDR3 size: 14 residues. The germline V gene has CDR1 SGHKS and CDR2 YYEKEE (reference sequence). Full variable domain (missing parts from reference TRBV5-5 and TRBJ2-1): DAGVTQSPTHLIKTRGQQVTLRCSPISGHKSVSWYQQVLGQGPQFIFQYYEKEERGRGNFPDRFSARQFPNYSSELNVNALLLGDSALYLCASSLGGGVGEQFFGPGTRLTVL.

The chain joins TRBV6-1 to TRBJ2-7; D unclear. This CDR3 spans 16 amino acids. V shed 5 bases and J shed 0 bases, with 17 bases lying between them. Germline lookup yields CDR1 MNHNS and CDR2 SASEGT. For the CDR3, the DNA is TGTGCCAGCAGTCCCCCGGGTGGTTCGAGCTCCTACGAGCAGTACTTC. It is translated as CASSPPGGSSSYEQYF.

The chain links TRBV7-2 to TRBJ2-5; TRBD2 agrees at 9 bases. Germline values: CDR1 SGHTA, CDR2 FQGNSA. The CDR3 covers 15 residues. V trimming: 4 bases; J trimming: 0 bases; junction bases outside the gene matches: 3. The CDR3 DNA sequence: TGTGCCAGCAGCTGGGTAGCGGGAGACCAAGAGACCCAGTACTTC. Amino acids: CASSWVAGDQETQYF.

This clonotype was counted between two and nine times. This chain connects TRBV9 to TRBJ2-4; 7 bases are shared with TRBD1. The CDR3 has 13 residues. V shed 4 bases and J 6 bases; nucleotides not matched to a gene: 4. Per germline, CDR1 SGDLS and CDR2 YYNGEE. The CDR3 bases are TGTGCCAGCAGCAAGGGACAGCTAAACATTCAGTACTTC. Translated: CASSKGQLNIQYF. The full variable domain, with the rest looked up from reference TRBV9 and TRBJ2-4, is DSGVTQTPKHLITATGQRVTLRCSPRSGDLSVYWYQQSLDQGLQFLIQYYNGEERAKGNILERFSAQQFPDLHSELNLSSLELGDSALYFCASSKGQLNIQYFGAGTRLSVL.

This clonotype showed up just a few times. The chain employs TRBV27 and TRBJ2-1; the D gene is possibly TRBD1 (6 bases). The germline V gene encodes CDR1 MNHEY and CDR2 SMNVEV (reference sequence). Trimming took off 6 bases at V and 9 bases at J, with 15 bases between the two ends. The CDR3 sequence is 13 residues long. CDR3 protein: CASRGVGHTEQFF. Written as DNA, the CDR3 is TGTGCCAGCAGGGGTGTGGGACACACTGAGCAGTTCTTC.

This clonotype was observed a few times. The chain links TRBV9 to TRBJ1-6; 9 positions agree with TRBD1. This CDR3 is 14 amino acids long. Germline trimming cut 4 bases from V and 10 bases from J; bases unmatched to any gene: 6. Germline-derived CDR1 and CDR2 are SGDLS and YYNGEE. The CDR3 region is CASSLDRGGSPLHF. CDR3 nucleotide sequence: TGTGCCAGCAGCTTGGACAGGGGTGGATCACCCCTCCACTTT. Drawing the rest from reference TRBV9 and TRBJ1-6, the complete variable domain is DSGVTQTPKHLITATGQRVTLRCSPRSGDLSVYWYQQSLDQGLQFLIQYYNGEERAKGNILERFSAQQFPDLHSELNLSSLELGDSALYFCASSLDRGGSPLHFGNGTRLTVT.